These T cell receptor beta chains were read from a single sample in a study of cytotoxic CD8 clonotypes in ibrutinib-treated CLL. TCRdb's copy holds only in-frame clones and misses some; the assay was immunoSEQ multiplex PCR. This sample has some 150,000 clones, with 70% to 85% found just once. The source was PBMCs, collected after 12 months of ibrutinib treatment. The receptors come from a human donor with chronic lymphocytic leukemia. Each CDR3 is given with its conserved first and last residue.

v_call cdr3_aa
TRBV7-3 CASSLTWLPSGELFF
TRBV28 CASRPGLSLGTEAFF
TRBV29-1 CSSTGFYNEQFF
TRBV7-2 CASTIRGTGYYEQYF
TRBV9 CASSVAGAGNNEQFF
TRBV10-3 CAIGPTNNEQFF
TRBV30 CAWRNEKLFF
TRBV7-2 CASSLSEYTDTQYF
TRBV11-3 CASSLRRVAGVLDTQYF
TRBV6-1 CASSATSGQPQHF
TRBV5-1 CASSSDRGGEAFF
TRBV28 CASSGQVYGPQHF
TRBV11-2 CASSPAAFGETQYF
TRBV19 CASSRFGSSWNEQYF
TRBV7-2 CASSLAGFEAFF
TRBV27 CASSFSGYGELFF